The rows below give T cell receptor beta chains drawn from one sample of a study of cytomegalovirus exposure and HLA in healthy donors. Some clones are missing from TCRdb's copy, which holds only in-frame ones; the method was immunoSEQ multiplex PCR. The sample lists about 130,000 clones; around three quarters were seen once. The specimen sequenced was PBMCs. These TCRs come from a man aged 40-50 years in good health and CMV-seronegative. CDR3s include the opening cysteine and the closing phenylalanine or tryptophan. The order of the fields is D gene, clone size, V gene, J gene, CDR3 DNA, CDR3 protein. D genes are given only for firm matches. Clone size is not always given. Where it is, it says once, few, many or a class for expanded clones.

d_gene: .
abundance: .
v_gene: TRBV7-2
j_gene: TRBJ2-7
CDR3nt: TGTGCCAGCAGCTTTTCTTGGAGCTCCTACGAGCAGTACTTC
CDR3aa: CASSFSWSSYEQYF

d_gene: .
abundance: .
v_gene: TRBV9
j_gene: TRBJ2-5
CDR3nt: TGTGCCAGCAGCGTAGCGGGTTGGTACCAAGAGACCCAGTACTTC
CDR3aa: CASSVAGWYQETQYF

d_gene: .
abundance: once
v_gene: TRBV13
j_gene: TRBJ2-5
CDR3nt: TGTGCCAGCAGCCTACAGGGACACCAAGAGACCCAGTACTTC
CDR3aa: CASSLQGHQETQYF

d_gene: .
abundance: .
v_gene: TRBV30
j_gene: TRBJ2-7
CDR3nt: TGTGCCTGGAGTCCGGTATCCTACGAGCAGTACTTC
CDR3aa: CAWSPVSYEQYF

d_gene: TRBD1
abundance: .
v_gene: TRBV5-1
j_gene: TRBJ1-1
CDR3nt: TGCGCCAGCAGCTGGGGACAGGGGGCAGAGGGGACTGAAGCTTTCTTT
CDR3aa: CASSWGQGAEGTEAFF

d_gene: .
abundance: .
v_gene: TRBV7-7
j_gene: TRBJ2-7
CDR3nt: TGTGCCAGCAGCCCGGGACAATTATACGAGCAGTACTTC
CDR3aa: CASSPGQLYEQYF

d_gene: TRBD1
abundance: few
v_gene: TRBV19
j_gene: TRBJ1-2
CDR3nt: TGTGCCAGTAGTGCCCTTCTCACAGGGGACTATGGCTACACCTTC
CDR3aa: CASSALLTGDYGYTF

d_gene: TRBD2
abundance: few
v_gene: TRBV7-9
j_gene: TRBJ2-1
CDR3nt: TGTGCCAGCAGACCCGGGACTAGCGCGGCGGAGGGGCAGTTCTTC
CDR3aa: CASRPGTSAAEGQFF

d_gene: .
abundance: .
v_gene: TRBV18
j_gene: TRBJ2-7
CDR3nt: TGTGCCAGCTCTCCGTCCGCTACCTACGAGCAGTACTTC
CDR3aa: CASSPSATYEQYF

d_gene: TRBD1
abundance: once
v_gene: TRBV5-8
j_gene: TRBJ1-2
CDR3nt: TGTGCCAGCAGGATGACAGGGGCTGTAGTCTATGGCTACACCTTC
CDR3aa: CASRMTGAVVYGYTF

d_gene: TRBD2
abundance: .
v_gene: TRBV5-6
j_gene: TRBJ2-1
CDR3nt: TGTGCCAGCAGACTTCGTAGCGGGAGCTCCTACAATGAGCAGTTCTTC
CDR3aa: CASRLRSGSSYNEQFF

d_gene: TRBD1
abundance: .
v_gene: TRBV4-2
j_gene: TRBJ2-7
CDR3nt: TGTGCCAGCAGCCAAGAGGGACAGGGTTTCTACGAGCAGTACTTC
CDR3aa: CASSQEGQGFYEQYF

d_gene: .
abundance: .
v_gene: TRBV2
j_gene: TRBJ2-3
CDR3nt: TGTGCCAGCAGACTTTTTGGCGGGATTACAGATACGCAGTATTTT
CDR3aa: CASRLFGGITDTQYF

d_gene: .
abundance: .
v_gene: TRBV5-4
j_gene: TRBJ1-6
CDR3nt: TGTGCCAGCAGCAGCCTCGGGGGGGCGACCTCACCCCTCCACTTT
CDR3aa: CASSSLGGATSPLHF

d_gene: TRBD2
abundance: .
v_gene: TRBV11-1
j_gene: TRBJ2-5
CDR3nt: TGTGCCAGCAGTAAGGGCGGGGGGGACCAAGAGACCCAGTACTTC
CDR3aa: CASSKGGGDQETQYF